Described below is a single T cell receptor beta chain sequence and its context. This sample is drawn from a study of T cell responses to AZD1222 COVID-19 vaccine. Study summary: The analysis combined second doses at about 4 or about 12 weeks.

Repertoires were generated with immunoSEQ multiplex PCR, while TCRdb's copy carries only in-frame clones and drops some. Of 130,000 or so clones listed, 90% to 95% are singletons. There are 14 residues in the CDR3. V lost 3 bases and J lost 11, with 16 bases in between. In germline, CDR1 is LNHNV, CDR2 YYDKDF (reference sequence). The sequences come from peripheral blood, collected on day 0 of AZD1222 vaccination. The origin of this receptor is an adult in good health. The chain couples TRBV15 to TRBJ1-4; TRBD1 might be the D (6 bases). The CDR3 is CATSSGQYLGKLFF. CDR3 bases: TGTGCCACCAGCAGCGGACAGTATTTGGGGAAACTGTTTTTT.